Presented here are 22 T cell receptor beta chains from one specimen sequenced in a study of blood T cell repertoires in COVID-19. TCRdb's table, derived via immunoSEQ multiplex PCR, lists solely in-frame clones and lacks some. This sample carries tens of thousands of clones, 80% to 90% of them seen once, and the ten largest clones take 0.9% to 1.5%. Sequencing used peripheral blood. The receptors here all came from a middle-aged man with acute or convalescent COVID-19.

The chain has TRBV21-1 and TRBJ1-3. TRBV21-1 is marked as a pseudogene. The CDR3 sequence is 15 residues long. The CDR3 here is CASSKPPNRGNTIYF. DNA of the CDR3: TGTGCCAGCAGCAAACCCCCAAATAGAGGAAACACCATATATTTT.

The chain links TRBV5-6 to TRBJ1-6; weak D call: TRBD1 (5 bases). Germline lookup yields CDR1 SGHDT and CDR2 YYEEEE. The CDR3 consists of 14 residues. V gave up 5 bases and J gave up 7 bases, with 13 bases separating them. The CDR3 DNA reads TGTGCCAGCAGACAAGACAGCCTCAATTCACCCCTCCACTTT. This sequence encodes CASRQDSLNSPLHF.

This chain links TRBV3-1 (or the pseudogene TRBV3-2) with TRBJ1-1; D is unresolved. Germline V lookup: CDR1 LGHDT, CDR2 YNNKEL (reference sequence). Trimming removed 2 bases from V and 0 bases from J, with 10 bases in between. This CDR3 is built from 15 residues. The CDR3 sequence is CASSQQRRLNTEAFF. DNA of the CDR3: TGTGCCAGCAGCCAACAGCGACGGCTGAACACTGAAGCTTTCTTT.

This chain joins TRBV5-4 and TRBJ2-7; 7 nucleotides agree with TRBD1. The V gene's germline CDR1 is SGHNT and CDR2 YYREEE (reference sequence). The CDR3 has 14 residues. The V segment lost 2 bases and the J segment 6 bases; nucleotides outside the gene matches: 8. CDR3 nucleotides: TGTGCCAGCAGCTTCGTCCAGGGGGAAGGCGAGCAGTACTTC. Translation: CASSFVQGEGEQYF.

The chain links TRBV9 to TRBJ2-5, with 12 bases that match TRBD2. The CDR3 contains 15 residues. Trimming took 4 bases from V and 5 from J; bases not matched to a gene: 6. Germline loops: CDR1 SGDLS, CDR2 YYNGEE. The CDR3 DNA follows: TGTGCCAGCAGCCCTAGCGGGGGGGCCTGGGAGACCCAGTACTTC. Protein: CASSPSGGAWETQYF. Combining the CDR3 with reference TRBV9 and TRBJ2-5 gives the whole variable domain DSGVTQTPKHLITATGQRVTLRCSPRSGDLSVYWYQQSLDQGLQFLIQYYNGEERAKGNILERFSAQQFPDLHSELNLSSLELGDSALYFCASSPSGGAWETQYFGPGTRLLVL.

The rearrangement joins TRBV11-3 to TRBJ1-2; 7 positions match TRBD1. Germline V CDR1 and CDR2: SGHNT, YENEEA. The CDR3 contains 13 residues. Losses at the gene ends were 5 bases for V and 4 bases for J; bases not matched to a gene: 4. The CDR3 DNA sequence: TGTGCCAGCAGCCCCGACAGGGTCTATGGCTACACCTTC. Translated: CASSPDRVYGYTF.

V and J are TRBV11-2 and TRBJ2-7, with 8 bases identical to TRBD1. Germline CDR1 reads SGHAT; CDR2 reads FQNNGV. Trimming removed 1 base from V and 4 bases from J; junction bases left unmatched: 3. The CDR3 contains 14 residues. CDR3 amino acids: CASSLVTGGYEQYF. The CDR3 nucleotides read TGTGCCAGCAGCTTAGTAACAGGGGGATACGAGCAGTACTTC.

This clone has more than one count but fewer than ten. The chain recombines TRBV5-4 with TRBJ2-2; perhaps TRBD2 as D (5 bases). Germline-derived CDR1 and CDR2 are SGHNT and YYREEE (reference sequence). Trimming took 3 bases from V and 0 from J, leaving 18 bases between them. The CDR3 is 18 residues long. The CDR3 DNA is TGTGCCAGCAGCTCGACGAGGTTGACGGGATCGAACACCGGGGAGCTGTTTTTT. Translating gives CASSSTRLTGSNTGELFF.

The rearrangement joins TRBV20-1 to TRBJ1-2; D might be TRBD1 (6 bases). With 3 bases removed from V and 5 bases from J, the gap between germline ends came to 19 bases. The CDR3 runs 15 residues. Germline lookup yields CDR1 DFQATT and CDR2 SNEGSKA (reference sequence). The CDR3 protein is CSASTVGGGEYGYTF. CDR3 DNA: TGCAGTGCTAGTACGGTTGGAGGGGGGGAATATGGCTACACCTTC.

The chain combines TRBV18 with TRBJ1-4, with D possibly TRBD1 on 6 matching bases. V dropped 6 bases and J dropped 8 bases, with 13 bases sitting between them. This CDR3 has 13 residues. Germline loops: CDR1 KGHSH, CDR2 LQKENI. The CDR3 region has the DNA TGTGCCAGCTCTCAGGGGAGTGAGGAAAAACTGTTTTTT. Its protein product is CASSQGSEEKLFF.

As DNA, the CDR3 is TGTGCCAGCAGCTTAGCCGGGGGGAGTACTGAAGCTTTCTTT. It translates to CASSLAGGSTEAFF. The chain uses TRBV11-2 and TRBJ1-1, with TRBD1 as a possible D gene (5 bases). Germline CDR1 and CDR2: SGHAT and FQNNGV. The CDR3 covers 14 residues. Trimming left V 1 base short and J 5 bases short, with 11 bases between.

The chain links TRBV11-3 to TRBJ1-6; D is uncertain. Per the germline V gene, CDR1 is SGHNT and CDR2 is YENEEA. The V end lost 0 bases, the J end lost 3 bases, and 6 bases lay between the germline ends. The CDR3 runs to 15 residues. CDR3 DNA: TGTGCCAGCAGCTTAGACTTCCTCTATAATTCACCCCTCCACTTT. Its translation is CASSLDFLYNSPLHF.

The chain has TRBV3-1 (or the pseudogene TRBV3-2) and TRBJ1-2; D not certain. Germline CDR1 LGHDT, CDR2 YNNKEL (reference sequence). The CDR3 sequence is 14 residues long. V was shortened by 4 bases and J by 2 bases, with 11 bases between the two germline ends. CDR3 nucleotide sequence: TGTGCCAGCAGCCCCGCCGGGAACAACTATGGCTACACCTTC. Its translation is CASSPAGNNYGYTF.

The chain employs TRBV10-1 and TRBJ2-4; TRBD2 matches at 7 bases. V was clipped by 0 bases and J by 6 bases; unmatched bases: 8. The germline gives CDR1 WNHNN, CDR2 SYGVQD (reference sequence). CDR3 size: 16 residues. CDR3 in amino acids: CASSESGRGDLNIQYF. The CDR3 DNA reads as TGCGCCAGCAGTGAGTCCGGCCGGGGGGACCTAAACATTCAGTACTTC.

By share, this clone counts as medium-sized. The CDR3 DNA reads as TGCAGCGCTCACCCAGGGGTCCGGAATGAGCAGTTCTTC. Translating gives CSAHPGVRNEQFF. J is TRBJ2-1 and V is TRBV29-1; a weak D match, TRBD1 (6 bases). The CDR3 has 13 residues. Trimming removed 7 bases from V and 7 bases from J, with 17 bases in between. CDR1 is SQVTM, CDR2 ANQGSEA, per germline.

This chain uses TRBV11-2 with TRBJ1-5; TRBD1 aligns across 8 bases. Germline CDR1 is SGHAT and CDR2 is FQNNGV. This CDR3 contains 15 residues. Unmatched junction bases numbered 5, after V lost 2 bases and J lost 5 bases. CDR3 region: CASSLPQGADQPQHF. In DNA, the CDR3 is TGTGCCAGCAGCTTACCTCAGGGGGCAGATCAGCCCCAGCATTTT.

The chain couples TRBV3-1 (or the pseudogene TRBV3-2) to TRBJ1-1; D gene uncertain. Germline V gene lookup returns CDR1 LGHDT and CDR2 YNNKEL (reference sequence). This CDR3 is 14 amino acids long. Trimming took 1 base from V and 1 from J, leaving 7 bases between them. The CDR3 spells CASSQVAQNTEAFF. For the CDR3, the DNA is TGTGCCAGCAGCCAAGTAGCGCAGAACACTGAAGCTTTCTTT.

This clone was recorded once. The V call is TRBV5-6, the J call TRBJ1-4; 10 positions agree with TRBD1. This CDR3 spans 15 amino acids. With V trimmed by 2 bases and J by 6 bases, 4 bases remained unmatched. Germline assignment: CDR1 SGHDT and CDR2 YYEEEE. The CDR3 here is CASSFRQGADEKLFF. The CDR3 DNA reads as TGTGCCAGCAGCTTCCGACAGGGGGCTGATGAAAAACTGTTTTTT.

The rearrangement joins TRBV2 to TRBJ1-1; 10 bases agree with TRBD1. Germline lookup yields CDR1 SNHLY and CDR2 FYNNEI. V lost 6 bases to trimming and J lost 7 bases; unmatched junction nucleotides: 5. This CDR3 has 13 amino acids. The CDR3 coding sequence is TGTGCCAGCAGGGGACAGGGGCGGAGTGAAGCTTTCTTT. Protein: CASRGQGRSEAFF.

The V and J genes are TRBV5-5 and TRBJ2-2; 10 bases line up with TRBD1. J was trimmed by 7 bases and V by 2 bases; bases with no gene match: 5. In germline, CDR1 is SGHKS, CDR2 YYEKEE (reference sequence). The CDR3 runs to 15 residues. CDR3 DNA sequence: TGTGCCAGCAGCTTCGACAGGGGGCCTGGCGGGGAGCTGTTTTTT. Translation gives CASSFDRGPGGELFF.

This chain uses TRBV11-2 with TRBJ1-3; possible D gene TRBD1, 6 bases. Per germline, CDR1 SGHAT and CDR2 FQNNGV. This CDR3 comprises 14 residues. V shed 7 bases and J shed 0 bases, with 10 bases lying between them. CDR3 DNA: TGTGCCAGCACCACAGGGTTCTCTGGAAACACCATATATTTT. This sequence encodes CASTTGFSGNTIYF.

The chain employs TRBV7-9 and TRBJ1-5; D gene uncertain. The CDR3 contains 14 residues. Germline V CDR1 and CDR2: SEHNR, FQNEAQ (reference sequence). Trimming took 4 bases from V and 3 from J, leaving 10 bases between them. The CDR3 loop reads CASSSAADNQPQHF. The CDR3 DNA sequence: TGTGCCAGCAGCTCAGCAGCGGACAATCAGCCCCAGCATTTT.